The source of this T cell receptor beta chain is a study of T cells in Graves' hyperthyroidism and ophthalmopathy. Study-wide findings and caveats: Blood also carried most thyroid clonotypes expanded above 0.001. In simple terms, a model built on 13 V-J features told ophthalmopathy apart from stable hyperthyroidism.

TCR beta CDR3 regions were amplified from RNA. The TCR CDR3 first-round RT-PCR relied on the HTBI primer set. TCRdb reprocessed the multiplex PCR reads via MiXCR and lists one record per CDR3 protein. The sample lists roughly 840,000 distinct CDR3 sequences; more than 30% were seen once. Pregnant or lactating patients were excluded, as were those with uncontrolled infection or other autoimmune disease. Between the trimmed V and J ends, which lost 5 bases and 2 bases, there was a span of 15 bases. CDR3 size: 15 residues. CDR1 is MNHNY, CDR2 SVGAGI, per germline (reference sequence). About this clonotype: Its specificity is unknown.

The sample was blood. This TCR came from a young man with Graves' hyperthyroidism. The rearrangement links TRBV6-6 to TRBJ1-1; D is undetermined. CDR3 sequence: CASSRPDGFNTEAFF. The CDR3 nucleotides are TGTGCCAGCAGTCGTCCCGACGGGTTCAACACTGAAGCTTTCTTT.